This passage covers 6 T cell receptor beta chains from one sample sequenced in a study of shared clonotypes between healthy human individuals. TCRdb's table, derived via immunoSEQ multiplex PCR, lists solely in-frame clones and lacks some. The sample shows about 490,000 clones, less than 80% of them seen only once. Material: PBMCs. The receptor source for this set is a middle-aged woman in good health. Some clones in this sample may be carry-over from other donors' samples.

The genes are TRBV5-1 and TRBJ1-2; 10 bases map to TRBD1. Germline V gene data show CDR1 as SGHRS and CDR2 as YFSETQ. With V trimmed by 4 bases and J by 5 bases, 8 bases remained unmatched. This CDR3 contains 15 residues. The CDR3 region is CASSGLSGQGYGYTF. The CDR3 DNA follows: TGCGCCAGCAGCGGCCTCTCGGGACAGGGGTATGGCTACACCTTC.

This clone was seen only a few times. CDR3 loop: CASYLAGAPYEQYF. The CDR3 nucleotides are TGTGCCAGCTATCTGGCAGGGGCCCCCTACGAGCAGTACTTC. The rearrangement links TRBV28 to TRBJ2-7, with D perhaps TRBD1 (6 bases). There are 14 residues in the CDR3. Germline V gene sequence: CDR1 MDHEN, CDR2 SYDVKM. V shed 8 bases and J shed 2 bases, with 16 bases lying between them.

This chain connects TRBV19 to TRBJ1-1; possibly TRBD1 for D (5 bases). V was clipped by 5 bases and J by 7 bases, with 23 bases between them. Germline CDR1 is LNHDA and CDR2 is SQIVND (reference sequence). This CDR3 is built from 16 residues. CDR3 region: CASSPLGGVIRVEAFF. For the CDR3, the DNA is TGTGCCAGTAGTCCTCTAGGAGGGGTAATTAGGGTTGAAGCTTTCTTT.

The table lists this clone with a few counts. The V gene is TRBV7-9, the J gene TRBJ1-3; D remains unclear. This CDR3 region has 15 residues. Trimming stripped 2 bases from V and 0 bases from J, with 8 bases between. Germline lookup yields CDR1 SEHNR and CDR2 FQNEAQ (reference sequence). The CDR3 nucleotides read TGTGCCAGCAGCTTAAGCCAGGCCTCTGGAAACACCATATATTTT. This codes for CASSLSQASGNTIYF. The whole variable domain, remainder taken from reference TRBV7-9 and TRBJ1-3, is DTGVSQNPRHKITKRGQNVTFRCDPISEHNRLYWYRQTLGQGPEFLTYFQNEAQLEKSRLLSDRFSAERPKGSFSTLEIQRTEQGDSAMYLCASSLSQASGNTIYFGEGSWLTVV.

The V call is TRBV19, the J call TRBJ2-3, with 10 positions matching TRBD2. The germline gives CDR1 LNHDA, CDR2 SQIVND (reference sequence). The CDR3 covers 16 residues. J was trimmed by 1 base and V by 4 bases; bases with no gene match: 5. CDR3 loop: CASSTVAGGGTDTQYF. CDR3 bases: TGTGCCAGTAGTACTGTAGCGGGAGGAGGCACAGATACGCAGTATTTT.

The chain carries TRBV28 and TRBJ2-5, with D possibly TRBD2 on 6 matching bases. The CDR3 runs to 17 residues. CDR1 MDHEN and CDR2 SYDVKM come from the germline V gene. V dropped 6 bases and J dropped 4 bases, with 24 bases sitting between them. This CDR3 reads CASSIGAREITGETQYF. The CDR3 coding sequence is TGTGCCAGCAGCATCGGGGCCCGGGAGATCACGGGAGAGACCCAGTACTTC.